The T cell receptor (beta chain) described here comes from a study of cytomegalovirus exposure and HLA in healthy donors. Broader study findings: The majority of CMV-associated TCR beta chains were reported as apparently HLA-restricted in a later analysis.

About this clone: Its antigen remains unknown.

In the PCR, 60 Vbeta and 13 Jbeta primers were used. Method: immunoSEQ multiplex PCR; TCRdb's copy keeps in-frame clones and lacks some. Among under 200,000 clones listed, approximately 82% were seen once. Germline CDR1 and CDR2: SGHNT and YYREEE (reference sequence). V lost 2 bases, J lost 7 bases, and 16 bases stayed unmatched. This CDR3 contains 17 residues. The sequence derives from a woman aged 18-29 years in good health and CMV-seronegative. Sequenced material: PBMCs. The chain is built from TRBV5-4 and TRBJ1-1, with 8 bases lining up with TRBD1. For the CDR3, the DNA is TGTGCCAGCAGCTTCGATTTCTCAGGGGGCGCCGCCATTGAAGCTTTCTTT. It specifies CASSFDFSGGAAIEAFF.